This TCR beta chain was sequenced during a study of T-cell reconstitution after alpha-beta-depleted transplantation in children. This sample's TCRbeta library carried unique molecular identifier barcodes. TCRdb reanalysed the PCR reads using MiXCR and keeps one entry per CDR3 protein. The sample shows 550,000 to 800,000 distinct CDR3 sequences, around 13% of them seen only once. Notes on the study in general: Elevated TCRbeta diversity at day 60 was traced, in some patients, to surviving recipient T cells and thymic progenitors.

Remarks on this clonotype: Its antigen remains unidentified.

The CDR3 covers 18 residues. The germline V and J ends were trimmed by 3 bases and 0 bases, with 21 bases remaining between them. Germline CDR1 and CDR2: SGHRS and YFSETQ. This TCR derives from a girl aged 2-10 years with congenital amegakaryocytic thrombocytopenia, due to receive a stem cell transplant. The chain is built from TRBV5-1 and TRBJ1-1; TRBD1 is a possible D gene (5 bases). The sequencing used PBMCs, collected before TCRalphabeta/CD19-depleted stem cell transplant. DNA of the CDR3: TGCGCCAGCAGCTCCCGGGAGCGGAAGACAGAAATGAACACTGAAGCTTTCTTT. Encoded protein: CASSSRERKTEMNTEAFF.